One and the same sample provided the 16 T cell receptor beta chains below, sequenced in a study of T cells in Graves' hyperthyroidism and ophthalmopathy. Amplified TCR beta CDR3 regions derived from RNA transcripts. An initial round of RT-PCR targeting the TCR CDR3 relied on the HTBI primer set. TCRdb re-analysed the multiplex PCR reads in MiXCR, keeping a single row per CDR3 protein. In the table there are fewer than 500,000 distinct CDR3 sequences, 14% to 15% of which are singletons. The sequencing input was blood. These receptors were obtained from a man aged 18-30 years with Graves' ophthalmopathy.

This clonotype was detected only once. A much larger clone is a single base away; this may be a read error. The chain carries TRBV6-1 and TRBJ1-2; 8 bases agree with TRBD1. Germline loops: CDR1 MNHNS, CDR2 SASEGT. V dropped 3 bases and J dropped 4; count of bases not matched to a gene: 7. CDR3 length equals 15 residues. The CDR3 sequence is CASSEGTGLPYGYTF. The CDR3 region has the DNA TGTGCCAGCAGTGAGGGGACAGGCCTCCCCTATGGCTACACCTTC.

This clonotype was detected ten times or more. The chain joins TRBV6-1 to TRBJ2-2; no clear D gene. The V and J ends lost 4 bases and 1 base respectively, with 4 bases between them. Germline loops: CDR1 MNHNS, CDR2 SASEGT. This CDR3 has 13 amino acids. The CDR3 loop reads CASSGGNTGELFF. CDR3 in DNA: TGTGCCAGCAGTGGGGGGAACACCGGGGAGCTGTTTTTT.

This clonotype has only a few counts. A clone one base away is much larger, so this may be a read error. V gene TRBV12-3 or TRBV12-4 combines with J gene TRBJ2-3; 13 bases match TRBD2. CDR3 length: 16 amino acids. Trimming took 1 base from V and 3 from J; bases not matched to a gene: 1. The CDR3 coding sequence is TGTGCCAGCAGTTTAGTGGGACTAGCGGGAACAGATACGCAGTATTTT. This sequence encodes CASSLVGLAGTDTQYF.

This clonotype was seen many times. This chain joins TRBV5-5 and TRBJ1-5; the D is unclear. This CDR3 spans 16 amino acids. The germline V gene has CDR1 SGHKS and CDR2 YYEKEE (reference sequence). Trimming left V 4 bases short and J 3 bases short, with 17 bases between. CDR3 region: CASSDTGLAPNQPQHF. Here the CDR3 DNA reads TGTGCCAGCAGCGATACCGGACTCGCGCCCAATCAGCCCCAGCATTTT.

This clonotype has a count of ten or more. This chain connects TRBV10-3 to TRBJ1-3; no clear D gene. The CDR3 consists of 14 residues. Trimming cost V 6 bases and J 0 bases, with 9 bases left between them. Germline V gene lookup returns CDR1 ENHRY and CDR2 SYGVKD. In nucleotides, the CDR3 is TGTGCCATCAGCGCAGGATACTCTGGAAACACCATATATTTT. Translating it yields CAISAGYSGNTIYF.

This clonotype was seen more than once but under ten times. V is TRBV6-2 or TRBV6-3 and J is TRBJ2-7, with TRBD1 matching over 9 bases. The germline V gene encodes CDR1 MNHEY and CDR2 SVGEGT. CDR3 length: 13 residues. The V and J ends lost 5 bases and 6 bases, in that order; junction bases with no gene match: 5. CDR3 in DNA: TGTGCCAGCAGTGCCGGGACAGGGAGCGAGCAGTACTTC. It yields the protein CASSAGTGSEQYF.

Many counts were recorded for this clonotype. The chain recombines TRBV24-1 with TRBJ1-2; 7 positions match TRBD1. The CDR3 covers 13 residues. Germline trimming cut 4 bases from V and 8 bases from J; bases unmatched to any gene: 6. The germline CDR1 and CDR2 sequences are KGHDR and SFDVKD. DNA for the CDR3: TGTGCCACCAGTGAAACAGGGGTTCGCGGCTACACCTTC. Protein product: CATSETGVRGYTF.

The rearrangement joins TRBV7-2 to TRBJ2-5; D remains unclear. The CDR3 covers 13 residues. V was pared by 2 bases and J by 2 bases, with 6 bases between. CDR1 and CDR2 (germline): SGHTA, FQGNSA. CDR3: CASSLQVQETQYF. The CDR3 DNA reads as TGTGCCAGCAGCTTACAGGTTCAAGAGACCCAGTACTTC.

The chain joins TRBV20-1 to TRBJ1-5; no clear D. The ends were cut back, 0 bases at V and 7 bases at J, with 10 bases in the middle. Germline loops: CDR1 DFQATT, CDR2 SNEGSKA (reference sequence). This CDR3 comprises 13 residues. The CDR3: CSARDEGIQPQHF. Here the CDR3 DNA reads TGCAGTGCTAGAGATGAGGGTATACAGCCCCAGCATTTT.

The chain carries TRBV5-6 and TRBJ2-3, with 9 bases aligning to TRBD2. Germline V gene sequence: CDR1 SGHDT, CDR2 YYEEEE. Unmatched junction bases numbered 9, after V lost 6 bases and J lost 7 bases. CDR3 length: 14 residues. As DNA, the CDR3 is TGTGCCAGCAACCCCGGGCTAGCGGGGAATACGCAGTATTTT. Translated: CASNPGLAGNTQYF. Full variable domain (remainder filled in from reference TRBV5-6 and TRBJ2-3): DAGVTQSPTHLIKTRGQQVTLRCSPKSGHDTVSWYQQALGQGPQFIFQYYEEEERQRGNFPDRFSGHQFPNYSSELNVNALLLGDSALYLCASNPGLAGNTQYFGPGTRLTVL.

This clonotype has at least ten counts. This chain connects TRBV5-1 to TRBJ2-1; the match to TRBD2 covers 13 bases. The CDR3 spans 24 residues. Looked up from germline, CDR1 is SGHRS and CDR2 is YFSETQ. Trimming took 1 base from V and 6 from J; bases not matched to a gene: 28. In DNA, the CDR3 is TGCGCCAGCAGCTTGTTCATGCTTCTGAGGACTAGCGGGAGTATGGTGGTTGTTCGCAATGAGCAGTTCTTC. It encodes CASSLFMLLRTSGSMVVVRNEQFF.

This clonotype was observed a handful of times. The J gene is TRBJ1-2, the V gene TRBV18; D is possibly TRBD1 (6 bases). The CDR3 runs 15 residues. CDR1 is KGHSH, CDR2 LQKENI, per germline. Trimming cost V 2 bases and J 7 bases, with 17 bases left between them. CDR3: CASSPDRDKTPGYTF. In nucleotides, the CDR3 is TGTGCCAGCTCACCAGACCGGGACAAAACACCTGGCTACACCTTC.

This clonotype was picked up many times. The rearrangement joins TRBV27 to TRBJ2-3; 13 nucleotides line up with TRBD2. The V and J ends lost 5 bases and 4 bases, in that order; junction bases with no gene match: 9. Germline V gives CDR1 MNHEY, CDR2 SMNVEV (reference sequence). The CDR3 sequence is 17 residues long. CDR3 sequence reads: CASSEPPGLAGSDTQYF. The CDR3 nucleotides are TGTGCCAGCAGTGAACCCCCGGGACTAGCGGGATCAGATACGCAGTATTTT.

This clonotype was observed at least ten times. The genes are TRBV7-9 and TRBJ2-7; a weak D match, TRBD2 (6 bases). The CDR3 loop spans 13 amino acids. Germline V gene data show CDR1 as SEHNR and CDR2 as FQNEAQ (reference sequence). V lost 1 base to trimming and J lost 6 bases, with 10 bases between them. The CDR3 is CASSLDGGFEQYF. CDR3 DNA: TGTGCCAGCAGCTTAGATGGGGGGTTCGAGCAGTACTTC.

This clonotype was seen a few times. The rearrangement uses TRBV19 and TRBJ1-2; TRBD1 agrees at 9 bases. The length of the CDR3 is 13 residues. Germline CDR1 reads LNHDA; CDR2 reads SQIVND (reference sequence). Trimming cost V 7 bases and J 6 bases; bases outside gene matches: 6. This CDR3 is CASTRDREDGYTF. The CDR3 DNA sequence: TGTGCCAGTACCCGGGACAGGGAAGATGGCTACACCTTC.

This clonotype came up many times. This chain connects TRBV7-2 to TRBJ2-2, with 7 bases aligning to TRBD1. This CDR3 is 15 amino acids long. The V gene's germline CDR1 is SGHTA and CDR2 FQGNSA. The ends lost 9 bases at V and 6 bases at J; junction bases unmatched: 13. CDR3 region: CASSKQGPVAGELFF. CDR3 nucleotides: TGTGCCAGTTCCAAACAGGGGCCTGTGGCCGGGGAGCTGTTTTTT.